The 7 T cell receptor beta chains given below trace back to one sample, sequenced in a study of neurological immune-mediated disorders. Specified time point: longitudinal time-point 2. TCRdb called the 5' RACE reads again in MiXCR, with one record for every CDR3 protein. The repertoire holds roughly 80,000 distinct CDR3 sequences, 5.8% seen once, with approximately 8% in the top ten. Sequencing input: PBMCs. The receptor source for this set is a woman in her sixties or seventies with multiple sclerosis.

This clonotype was picked up many times. The chain couples TRBV7-2 to TRBJ1-5, with D maybe TRBD1 (5 bases). The germline CDR1 and CDR2 sequences are SGHTA and FQGNSA. This CDR3 contains 16 residues. V shed 5 bases and J shed 0 bases, with 14 bases lying between them. CDR3 protein: CASSPGTPYSNQPQHF. Written as DNA, the CDR3 is TGTGCCAGCAGCCCCGGGACGCCTTATAGCAATCAGCCCCAGCATTTT.

This clonotype appeared many times. The chain links TRBV20-1 to TRBJ1-1, with unresolved D. V was shortened by 5 bases and J by 11 bases, with 6 bases between the two germline ends. The CDR3 sequence is 8 residues long. The germline V gene has CDR1 DFQATT and CDR2 SNEGSKA (reference sequence). CDR3 region: CSALPAFF. CDR3 DNA sequence: TGCAGTGCTCTTCCGGCTTTCTTT.

This clonotype was counted at least ten times. J is TRBJ2-2 and V is TRBV6-5; a weak D match, TRBD2 (7 bases). The ends were cut back, 6 bases at V and 4 bases at J, with 21 bases in the middle. CDR3 length equals 17 residues. Germline assignment: CDR1 MNHEY and CDR2 SVGAGI. The CDR3 region has the DNA TGTGCCAGCAGCCCCGGCGGGCGGGGGCTGGTCACCGGGGAGCTGTTTTTT. Its translation: CASSPGGRGLVTGELFF.

In this sample, this clonotype turned up many times. The chain couples TRBV30 to TRBJ2-5; a weak D match, TRBD2 (5 bases). The ends were cut back, 3 bases at V and 3 bases at J, with 5 bases in the middle. Germline loops: CDR1 GTSNPN, CDR2 SVGIG (reference sequence). The CDR3 totals 11 residues. CDR3: CAWRREETQYF. The CDR3 bases are TGTGCCTGGAGGAGGGAAGAGACCCAGTACTTC. The full variable domain, with the rest looked up from reference TRBV30 and TRBJ2-5, is SQTIHQWPATLVQPVGSPLSLECTVEGTSNPNLYWYRQAAGRGLQLLFYSVGIGQISSEVPQNLSASRPQDRQFILSSKKLLLSDSGFYLCAWRREETQYFGPGTRLLVL.

This clonotype turned up a few times. This chain joins TRBV15 and TRBJ2-3; D is unclear. The CDR3 covers 15 residues. V was cut by 1 base and J by 2 bases, with 10 bases left in between. In germline, CDR1 is LNHNV, CDR2 YYDKDF (reference sequence). The CDR3 bases are TGTGCCACCAGCAGAGTCCACCAAAACACAGATACGCAGTATTTT. It codes for CATSRVHQNTDTQYF.

With respect to this clonotype: A much larger clone differs from this one at a single base, so this may be a read error. The chain uses TRBV3-1 and TRBJ2-1, with D hard to call. The CDR3 runs to 12 residues. Trimming took 4 bases from V and 8 from J, leaving 9 bases between them. In germline, CDR1 is LGHDT, CDR2 YNNKEL (reference sequence). The CDR3 sequence: CASSPGSHEQFF. CDR3 DNA: TGTGCCAGCAGCCCCGGGTCCCATGAGCAGTTCTTC.

This clonotype was found many times. J is TRBJ1-1 and V is TRBV7-9; D is possibly TRBD1 (5 bases). The germline V and J ends were trimmed by 1 base and 3 bases, with 6 bases remaining between them. The CDR3 contains 13 residues. CDR1 and CDR2 from the germline V gene are SEHNR and FQNEAQ (reference sequence). The CDR3, as DNA: TGTGCCAGCAGCTTAGTGGGGGACACTGAAGCTTTCTTT. Its translation is CASSLVGDTEAFF. Using reference TRBV7-9 and TRBJ1-1 for the parts outside the CDR3, the full variable domain is DTGVSQNPRHKITKRGQNVTFRCDPISEHNRLYWYRQTLGQGPEFLTYFQNEAQLEKSRLLSDRFSAERPKGSFSTLEIQRTEQGDSAMYLCASSLVGDTEAFFGQGTRLTVV.